The clone carrying this TCR beta chain has ten or more counts. Its antigen is not known. The V end was cut by 10 bases, the J end by 9 bases, with 18 bases between. The CDR3 spans 13 residues. In germline, CDR1 is MDHEN, CDR2 SYDVKM. CDR3-region Arm-PCR and iRepertoire HTBI primers produced the TCR beta libraries. TCRdb reanalysed the multiplex PCR reads using MiXCR and keeps one entry per CDR3 protein. The sample yields approximately 540,000 distinct CDR3 sequences, about 12% seen once. The data were taken from a study of regulatory T cells in long-lasting Graves disease. Notes on the study in general: Newly diagnosed Graves' patients exceeded persistent ones in TCR diversity. TRBV28, TRBJ1-2 and TRBJ2-5 were segments that persistent disease favored.

The time point here: newly diagnosed GD, antithyroid drugs for less than 3 months. Construction of the TCR library relied on RNA isolated from PBMCs. The same sample was also used in a study of T cells in Graves' hyperthyroidism and ophthalmopathy. That study adds: Diagnostic assessment was based on clinical symptoms, serum thyroxine and TRAb, thyroid ultrasound and orbital computed tomography.

This specimen was peripheral blood mononuclear cells (PBMCs), taken at new diagnosis, from a patient treated with antithyroid drugs. V usage is TRBV28 and J usage is TRBJ2-2; possibly TRBD1 for D (6 bases). This sequence was found in a woman in her 30s with Graves disease. The CDR3 DNA reads as TGTGCCAACCAACAGGGAAGTGGGCGGGAGCTGTTTTTT. Its protein is CANQQGSGRELFF.